The 27 T cell receptor beta chains below were found in one sample sequenced in a study of T cells in Graves' hyperthyroidism and ophthalmopathy. Researchers amplified the TCR beta CDR3 regions from RNA transcripts. A set of HTBI primers served as the primers for a first-round RT-PCR of the TCR CDR3. TCRdb used MiXCR to reprocess the multiplex PCR reads, holding one entry per CDR3 protein. The sample has a few hundred thousand distinct CDR3 sequences; around 15% are singletons. The sequenced material came from blood. These receptors originate from a woman aged 60 to 75 with Graves' ophthalmopathy.

This clonotype was seen repeatedly, ten times or more. The rearrangement uses TRBV12-3 or TRBV12-4 and TRBJ2-7; D not resolved. The CDR3 length is 13 residues. V lost 4 bases and J lost 2, with 9 bases in between. CDR3 loop: CASSYLSTYEQYF. As DNA, the CDR3 is TGTGCCAGCAGTTACCTATCCACCTACGAGCAGTACTTC.

CDR3 in DNA: TGCGCCAGCAGCCAGACCGGGACTAGCGGGAGTGTGAAGTACAATGAGCAGTTCTTC. Its translation is CASSQTGTSGSVKYNEQFF. The J gene is TRBJ2-1, the V gene TRBV4-1; 14 bases are shared with TRBD2. The V and J ends lost 3 bases and 4 bases, in that order; junction bases with no gene match: 11. Germline loops: CDR1 MGHRA, CDR2 YSYEKL. CDR3 length: 19 amino acids.

In this sample, this clonotype turned up a few times. V gene TRBV27 combines with J gene TRBJ2-5, with no clear D. V was shortened by 5 bases and J by 12 bases, with 7 bases between the two germline ends. The CDR3 has 9 residues. Looked up from germline, CDR1 is MNHEY and CDR2 is SMNVEV (reference sequence). In DNA form, the CDR3 reads TGTGCCAGCAGTAAAAGGGAGTACTTC. Translated: CASSKREYF.

This clonotype has only a few counts. The rearrangement uses TRBV4-1 and TRBJ1-3; 7 nucleotides agree with TRBD1. CDR3 size: 16 residues. In germline, CDR1 is MGHRA, CDR2 YSYEKL. The trim removed 3 bases at V and 0 bases at J, leaving 5 bases unmatched. The CDR3 here is CASSHRQGSSGNTIYF. The CDR3 nucleotides are TGCGCCAGCAGCCATCGACAGGGTAGCTCTGGAAACACCATATATTTT.

In this sample, this clonotype turned up many times. The V gene is TRBV2, the J gene TRBJ1-5; D gene uncertain. This CDR3 comprises 13 residues. Trimming pared 8 bases from V and 3 bases from J, leaving 11 bases between. Germline CDR1 is SNHLY and CDR2 is FYNNEI. The CDR3 coding sequence is TGTGCCAGCGGGGTTTTGGACAATCAGCCCCAGCATTTT. Translation gives CASGVLDNQPQHF.

This clonotype was seen many times. This CDR3 reads CATSLGQEISPLHF. In DNA, the CDR3 is TGTGCCACCAGTTTGGGACAGGAGATTTCACCCCTCCACTTT. The chain employs TRBV15 and TRBJ1-6; 8 bases match TRBD1. The CDR3 has 14 residues. V lost 6 bases, J lost 9 bases, and 7 bases stayed unmatched. Per the germline V gene, CDR1 is LNHNV and CDR2 is YYDKDF (reference sequence).

This clonotype has ten or more counts. The chain uses TRBV7-2 and TRBJ2-3, with TRBD2 matching over 9 bases. Trimming removed 5 bases from V and 6 bases from J; junction bases left unmatched: 9. This CDR3 contains 15 residues. Germline V gene data show CDR1 as SGHTA and CDR2 as FQGNSA. The CDR3 protein is CASSVSGSVTDTQYF. CDR3 coding DNA: TGTGCCAGCAGCGTTAGCGGGAGTGTTACCGATACGCAGTATTTT.

This clonotype was counted at least ten times. The rearrangement joins TRBV5-1 to TRBJ2-1; 8 nucleotides match TRBD2. The junction had 14 bases not matched to a gene; V was cut back by 4 bases and J by 8 bases. Germline V CDR1 and CDR2: SGHRS, YFSETQ. The CDR3 spans 16 residues. Here the CDR3 reads CASSPLAGGSTDEQFF. In DNA, the CDR3 is TGCGCCAGCAGCCCGTTGGCGGGAGGCTCTACAGATGAGCAGTTCTTC.

This clonotype was seen repeatedly, ten times or more. The chain uses TRBV7-9 and TRBJ2-7, with 11 nucleotides matching TRBD1. Losses at the gene ends were 3 bases for V and 2 bases for J; bases not matched to a gene: 9. The CDR3 is made up of 17 amino acids. Per the germline V gene, CDR1 is SEHNR and CDR2 is FQNEAQ (reference sequence). CDR3 nucleotides: TGTGCCAGCAGCTTGGCGGGGACAGGGGGACTCCCCTACGAGCAGTACTTC. Its translation: CASSLAGTGGLPYEQYF.

This clonotype was counted at least ten times. The chain recombines TRBV5-1 with TRBJ2-1; D is possibly TRBD1 (6 bases). Germline lookup yields CDR1 SGHRS and CDR2 YFSETQ. V was cut by 0 bases and J by 7 bases, with 11 bases left in between. The CDR3 runs 14 residues. For the CDR3, the DNA is TGCGCCAGCAGCTTGGGGGGGACAATGAATGAGCAGTTCTTC. The encoded protein is CASSLGGTMNEQFF.

This clonotype was observed many times. The rearrangement links TRBV5-4 to TRBJ2-1; TRBD2 agrees at 10 bases. Germline loops: CDR1 SGHNT, CDR2 YYREEE (reference sequence). V shed 4 bases and J 4 bases; nucleotides not matched to a gene: 8. This CDR3 has 16 residues. CDR3 amino acids: CASSEITSGIYNEQFF. CDR3 in DNA: TGTGCCAGCAGCGAGATAACTAGCGGGATATACAATGAGCAGTTCTTC.

The V and J genes are TRBV19 and TRBJ2-3; D is perhaps TRBD1 or TRBD2 (6 bases each). This CDR3 region has 16 residues. Germline lookup yields CDR1 LNHDA and CDR2 SQIVND (reference sequence). V shed 6 bases and J shed 0 bases, with 16 bases lying between them. CDR3 nucleotides: TGTGCCAGTAGCTCGGGGGCTGGCACTAGCACAGATACGCAGTATTTT. Its protein product is CASSSGAGTSTDTQYF.

The table lists this clonotype with a few counts. A read error is possible here, since a much larger clone lies one base away. The chain combines TRBV28 with TRBJ2-7; 10 nucleotides match TRBD1. With 8 bases clipped from V and 5 bases from J, the junction kept 9 bases outside the gene matches. CDR3 length equals 14 residues. Germline assignment: CDR1 MDHEN and CDR2 SYDVKM. The CDR3 nucleotides are TGTGCCAGCGAGACCCGGACAGGGGGACACGAGCAGTACTTC. Its translation is CASETRTGGHEQYF.

The chain is built from TRBV30 and TRBJ2-1; tentatively, D is TRBD1 or TRBD2 (5 bases each). Between the trimmed V and J ends, which lost 7 bases and 7 bases, there was a span of 20 bases. The CDR3 has 14 residues. CDR1 and CDR2 from the germline V gene are GTSNPN and SVGIG (reference sequence). The CDR3 loop is CAFQSARGRNEQFF. The CDR3 coding sequence is TGTGCCTTCCAATCCGCGAGGGGACGAAATGAGCAGTTCTTC.

This clonotype has at least ten counts. V gene TRBV6-1 combines with J gene TRBJ2-1; 10 bases map to TRBD2. Germline CDR1 reads MNHNS; CDR2 reads SASEGT. V was pared by 6 bases and J by 4 bases, with 6 bases of the junction left unmatched. The CDR3 has 15 residues. CDR3 nucleotide sequence: TGTGCCAGCAGCAGTCTAGCGGGAGTTTACAATGAGCAGTTCTTC. Translating it yields CASSSLAGVYNEQFF.

This chain uses TRBV4-2 with TRBJ2-2; D is tentatively TRBD1 or TRBD2 (5 bases each). This CDR3 contains 15 residues. V shed 4 bases and J shed 3 bases, with 12 bases lying between them. From germline, CDR1 is LGHNA and CDR2 YNFKEQ. CDR3 sequence reads: CASSPRRGDTGELFF. CDR3 DNA: TGTGCCAGCAGCCCCCGTAGAGGGGACACCGGGGAGCTGTTTTTT.

This clonotype was observed at least ten times. The J gene is TRBJ2-7, the V gene TRBV3-1, with 8 bases fitting TRBD2. The CDR3 extends over 15 amino acids. The V gene's germline CDR1 is LGHDT and CDR2 YNNKEL (reference sequence). V trimming: 1 base; J trimming: 4 bases; junction bases outside the gene matches: 6. The DNA of the CDR3 is TGTGCCAGCAGCCAAGTTAGCGGGATCCTATACGAGCAGTACTTC. Amino acid sequence: CASSQVSGILYEQYF.

There are many counts of this clonotype. V usage is TRBV19 and J usage is TRBJ2-7, with 14 bases fitting TRBD2. This CDR3 is 18 amino acids long. Germline V gene lookup returns CDR1 LNHDA and CDR2 SQIVND (reference sequence). Unmatched junction bases numbered 12, after V lost 5 bases and J lost 3 bases. This CDR3 is CASSPSGQGTSGSYEQYF. DNA for the CDR3: TGTGCCAGTAGTCCATCGGGACAGGGGACTAGCGGGAGCTACGAGCAGTACTTC.

This clonotype was seen only a few times. This chain uses TRBV6-1 with TRBJ2-6; 7 bases are shared with TRBD1. CDR3 length: 19 residues. Per the germline V gene, CDR1 is MNHNS and CDR2 is SASEGT. V dropped 5 bases and J dropped 2; count of bases not matched to a gene: 15. The CDR3 bases are TGTGCCAGCAGTCTCCACAAGGGGGCCCCCGTTGCTGGGGCCAACGTCCTGACTTTC. Its protein is CASSLHKGAPVAGANVLTF.

The V call is TRBV7-9, the J call TRBJ2-5, with D possibly matching TRBD1 (6 bases). Trimming shortened V by 7 bases and J by 5 bases, and 23 bases separated the two germline ends. The CDR3 spans 16 residues. CDR1 SEHNR and CDR2 FQNEAQ come from the germline V gene (reference sequence). The CDR3 loop is CASMSNYRDDRETQYF. The CDR3 DNA sequence: TGTGCCAGCATGAGCAACTACAGGGATGATAGGGAGACCCAGTACTTC.

V gene TRBV4-1 combines with J gene TRBJ2-1; D might be TRBD2 (6 bases). V dropped 1 base and J dropped 0 bases, with 13 bases sitting between them. CDR3 length: 17 residues. CDR1 is MGHRA, CDR2 YSYEKL, per germline. CDR3 sequence: CASSQVASASSYNEQFF. The CDR3 nucleotides read TGCGCCAGCAGCCAAGTCGCTAGCGCCAGCTCCTACAATGAGCAGTTCTTC.

The chain uses TRBV19 and TRBJ2-5; a possible D gene is TRBD2 (6 bases). The CDR3 has 14 residues. V lost 6 bases, J lost 5 bases, and 16 bases lay in between. CDR1 and CDR2 (germline): LNHDA, SQIVND (reference sequence). This CDR3 is CASSSPGSGETQYF. The CDR3 DNA follows: TGTGCCAGTAGCTCCCCCGGGAGCGGGGAGACCCAGTACTTC.

At least ten counts were recorded for this clonotype. The chain uses TRBV2 and TRBJ2-5, with D perhaps TRBD1 or TRBD2 (5 bases each). Per the germline V gene, CDR1 is SNHLY and CDR2 is FYNNEI. This CDR3 spans 13 amino acids. V was cut by 6 bases and J by 4 bases, with 12 bases left in between. CDR3 in amino acids: CASRGEMGETQYF. The CDR3 nucleotides are TGTGCCAGCAGGGGGGAGATGGGAGAGACCCAGTACTTC.

This clonotype was detected ten times or more. The V call is TRBV20-1, the J call TRBJ2-3, with D possibly TRBD1 on 6 matching bases. The length of the CDR3 is 13 residues. Germline CDR1 is DFQATT and CDR2 is SNEGSKA (reference sequence). V lost 6 bases and J lost 0, with 10 bases in between. CDR3 loop: CSARGQSTDTQYF. DNA of the CDR3: TGCAGTGCCCGAGGACAGAGCACAGATACGCAGTATTTT.

The CDR3 spells CASSYDRGDEQFF. The CDR3 region has the DNA TGTGCCAGCAGTTACGATAGGGGCGATGAGCAGTTCTTC. The chain couples TRBV6-9 to TRBJ2-1; D is perhaps TRBD1 (5 bases). CDR1 MNHGY and CDR2 SVAAGI come from the germline V gene. This CDR3 region has 13 residues. Trimming shortened V by 3 bases and J by 8 bases, and 11 bases separated the two germline ends.

The J gene is TRBJ2-3, the V gene TRBV19, with D possibly being TRBD1 (6 bases). The V gene's germline CDR1 is LNHDA and CDR2 SQIVND (reference sequence). CDR3 size: 17 residues. The V end was cut by 6 bases, the J end by 0 bases, with 19 bases between. The chain's CDR3 is CASSGGTATGSTDTQYF. The CDR3 region has the DNA TGTGCCAGTAGCGGTGGGACCGCAACAGGGAGCACAGATACGCAGTATTTT.

In its sample, this clonotype was seen many times. The chain joins TRBV7-2 to TRBJ1-1; no firm D call. CDR1 is SGHTA and CDR2 is FQGNSA in the germline V gene. The CDR3 totals 13 residues. V was cut by 5 bases and J by 3 bases, with 10 bases left in between. CDR3: CASSLMADTEAFF. Here the CDR3 DNA reads TGTGCCAGCAGCCTAATGGCGGACACTGAAGCTTTCTTT.